This note documents a single TCR beta chain sequence. The record originates from a study of control samples from healthy donors and cancer patients. The CDR3 covers 17 residues. Losses at the gene ends were 0 bases for V and 3 bases for J; bases not matched to a gene: 9. The V gene's germline CDR1 is MNHEY and CDR2 SVGEGT. Sequencing used immunoSEQ multiplex PCR; TCRdb keeps in-frame clones, though not all of them. This sample yields 70,000 or so clones, of which about four fifths are seen a single time; roughly 16% belongs to the top ten. Sequencing was carried out using blood. The clonotype comes from a man between 45 and 60 years old in good health. The J gene is TRBJ2-3, the V gene TRBV6-2 or TRBV6-3; TRBD2 matches 7 bases. The chain's CDR3 is CASSYSTAGVRTDTQYF. The CDR3 bases are TGTGCCAGCAGTTACTCGACTGCGGGAGTGAGGACAGATACGCAGTATTTT.